This TCR beta chain is from a study of T cells in Graves' hyperthyroidism and ophthalmopathy. The CDR3 sequence is 13 residues long. V was clipped by 2 bases and J by 3 bases, with 8 bases between them. Germline-derived CDR1 and CDR2 are GTSNPN and SVGIG (reference sequence). The sample holds many counts of this clonotype. The CDR3 regions of TCR beta were amplified from RNA transcripts. First-round RT-PCR with HTBI primers amplified the TCR CDR3 region. TCRdb re-called the multiplex PCR reads with MiXCR, one entry per CDR3 protein. The sample records around 190,000 distinct CDR3 sequences, about 15% being singletons.

The receptor comes from a woman aged 45-59 years with Graves' hyperthyroidism. The chain links TRBV30 to TRBJ2-1; TRBD1 might be the D (6 bases). The sequenced material came from blood. CDR3 bases: TGTGCCTGGAGTCGGGACATCTACAATGAGCAGTTCTTC. Amino acid sequence: CAWSRDIYNEQFF.